This paragraph reports one T cell receptor (beta chain). Its antigen is not identified. The data derive from a study of regulatory T cells in long-lasting Graves disease. About the study: For a period under 3 months, newly diagnosed Graves' patients had taken antithyroid drugs. Findings of the study overall: Persistent disease was associated with favored TRBV28 usage and with favored use of TRBJ1-2 and TRBJ2-5.

Relying on iRepertoire HTBI primers and Arm-PCR of CDR3 regions, the team built TCR beta libraries. TCRdb processed the multiplex PCR reads anew with MiXCR; each CDR3 protein has one entry. The sample contains around 400,000 distinct CDR3 sequences, approximately 16% of which appear only once. Indicated time point: newly diagnosed GD, antithyroid drugs for less than 3 months. From PBMCs, RNA was extracted and then used to make the TCR library. V was trimmed by 5 bases and J by 6 bases, leaving 14 bases between them. The germline gives CDR1 MGHDK, CDR2 SYGVNS. There are 14 residues in the CDR3. The sample also formed part of further work on T cells in Graves' hyperthyroidism and ophthalmopathy.

The sequence derives from a woman aged 40 to 49 with Graves disease. The V and J genes are TRBV25-1 and TRBJ1-5, with D unclear. Sequences were derived from peripheral blood mononuclear cells (PBMCs), sampled at new diagnosis, from a patient treated with antithyroid drugs. Written as DNA, the CDR3 is TGTGCCAGCAGTATTGGTGGCGGAAGTCAGCCCCAGCATTTT. Its protein product is CASSIGGGSQPQHF.